This TCR beta chain was obtained from a study of breast tumors, draining lymph nodes, adjacent tissues (dated by TCRdb to about 2016). A note on the overall study: TCR beta repertoires were compared across tumor, adjacent nontumor tissue and axillary lymph nodes obtained from breast cancer patients. The study was designed to assess the relationships and possible T-cell exchange between tumor, surrounding tissue and draining lymph node repertoires in human breast cancer.

The axillary draining lymph nodes of breast cancer patients were the source of the lymph node samples. The investigation overall reported the following: The study presented the conclusion that tumor T cells originate in lymph nodes as consistent with a hypothesis, not as something directly demonstrated. The data were considered consistent with most tumor T cells being derived from the lymph node and subsequently expanding within tumor tissue. Tumor T-cell repertoires showed less diversity than lymph node repertoires and more diversity than nontumor tissue repertoires, and tumor T-cell repertoires showed preferential V and J gene usage. Tumor and nontumor tissue repertoires were found to be significantly more similar in luminal-like than in basal-like breast cancer.

Comment on this clonotype: Its antigen has not been determined. The junction differs from germline at one of its ends, possibly a read error.

Instrument on record: Illumina HiSeq 2000. Multiplex PCR amplification was used to generate the TCR beta chain libraries. The amplified TCR beta chain products were analyzed by high-throughput sequencing. Clones were called with MiXCR by TCRdb after fastp trimmed the public reads at Q25, and only in-frame beta chains were retained. Rows are combined by CDR3 protein, so each entry shows the most common genes and DNA. The sample table records some 100,000 distinct CDR3 sequences; approximately 21% of these occur just once. More than 0.9% of the sample is held by the ten biggest clonotypes. In the germline V gene (reference sequence), CDR1 corresponds to MNHNY and CDR2 to SVGAGI. Including cysteine and phenylalanine, the CDR3 has 14 amino acids. The read is trimmed to its CDR3 DNA, 42 bases read in frame from base 1.

The V and J genes are TRBV6-6 and TRBJ2-5; no D segment can be confidently identified. The sequenced material came from axillary lymph node tissue. The sequence came from a female donor with breast cancer. Some clones in this sample may be carry-over from other donors' samples. The CDR3 amino acid sequence is: CASGYSMGQETQYF. The nucleotide sequence is given as TGTGCCAGCGGTTACTCCATGGGGCAAGAGACCCAGTACTTC.